This is a list of T cell receptor beta chains from one sample in a study of somatic mutations in cytotoxic T cells in rheumatoid arthritis. Generated by immunoSEQ multiplex PCR, the TCRdb table keeps only in-frame clones and is missing some. The sample has some 18,000 clones, over 75% seen once; the top ten hold around 8.9%. The specimen sequenced was CD8+ T cells sorted from blood. The receptors derive from an adult with rheumatoid arthritis. Each CDR3 is given with its conserved first and last residue. A D gene is named only where the DNA matches it firmly. Clone size is shown for a subset of rows, as once, few, many or a class of expanded clone.

d_gene: TRBD1; j_gene: TRBJ1-2; abundance: NA; v_gene: TRBV5-1; CDR3nt: TGCGCCAGCAGCTTTAAGACCCTAGGAGGGGGCTCATTCTATGGCTACACCTTC; CDR3aa: CASSFKTLGGGSFYGYTF
d_gene: NA; j_gene: TRBJ2-2; abundance: NA; v_gene: TRBV2; CDR3nt: TGTGCCAGCAGTGACCGGATCCCCGGGGAGCTGTTTTTT; CDR3aa: CASSDRIPGELFF
d_gene: NA; j_gene: TRBJ2-2; abundance: NA; v_gene: TRBV7-3; CDR3nt: TGTGCCAGCAGCTCTACACACCGAAACACCGGGGAGCTGTTTTTT; CDR3aa: CASSSTHRNTGELFF
d_gene: NA; j_gene: TRBJ1-1; abundance: NA; v_gene: TRBV5-3; CDR3nt: TGTGCCAGAGCGGCCGAGAACACTGAAGCTTTCTTT; CDR3aa: CARAAENTEAFF
d_gene: NA; j_gene: TRBJ1-2; abundance: once; v_gene: TRBV27; CDR3nt: TGTGCCAGCAGTTCCAATCTTAACAGGGATGTCTATGGCTACACCTTC; CDR3aa: CASSSNLNRDVYGYTF
d_gene: TRBD1; j_gene: TRBJ2-1; abundance: NA; v_gene: TRBV6-6; CDR3nt: TGTGCCAGCAGTTACGGGGACAGGGGTATATGGGAGCAGTTCTTC; CDR3aa: CASSYGDRGIWEQFF
d_gene: NA; j_gene: TRBJ2-5; abundance: NA; v_gene: TRBV12-5; CDR3nt: TGTGCTAGTGGTGGGGCTGGGGAGACCCAGTACTTC; CDR3aa: CASGGAGETQYF
d_gene: NA; j_gene: TRBJ1-1; abundance: NA; v_gene: TRBV7-9; CDR3nt: TGTGCCAGCAGCCTCGGGTCGGGGGGCGCGTACACTGAAGCTTTCTTT; CDR3aa: CASSLGSGGAYTEAFF
d_gene: TRBD1; j_gene: TRBJ1-5; abundance: NA; v_gene: TRBV7-9; CDR3nt: TGTGCCAGCAGCTTGACCCCCTTGACAGGGTCCGGTCAGCCCCAGCATTTT; CDR3aa: CASSLTPLTGSGQPQHF
d_gene: TRBD1; j_gene: TRBJ2-7; abundance: few; v_gene: TRBV19; CDR3nt: TGTGCCAGTAGTATAGAGCTTCGGGACAGCCTCACCTACGAGCAGTACTTC; CDR3aa: CASSIELRDSLTYEQYF
d_gene: NA; j_gene: TRBJ1-4; abundance: NA; v_gene: TRBV11-2; CDR3nt: TGTGCCAGCAGCTTAGTGGAGGGAACGAACGAAAAACTGTTTTTT; CDR3aa: CASSLVEGTNEKLFF
d_gene: NA; j_gene: TRBJ1-6; abundance: once; v_gene: TRBV4-3; CDR3nt: TGCGCCAGCAGCCATAATTGCCAGACCTATAATTCACCCCTCCACTTT; CDR3aa: CASSHNCQTYNSPLHF
d_gene: NA; j_gene: TRBJ2-1; abundance: NA; v_gene: TRBV29-1; CDR3nt: TGCAGCGTTGAGGGTGGGGCCCTCAACTACAATGAGCAGTTCTTC; CDR3aa: CSVEGGALNYNEQFF
d_gene: NA; j_gene: TRBJ1-2; abundance: NA; v_gene: TRBV7-9; CDR3nt: TGTGCCAGCAGCTTAGCCAGGAGCTTTGACTATGGCTACACCTTC; CDR3aa: CASSLARSFDYGYTF
d_gene: TRBD1; j_gene: TRBJ2-7; abundance: NA; v_gene: TRBV6-5; CDR3nt: TGTGCCAGCAGCCTGACAGGGACCTACGAGCAGTACTTC; CDR3aa: CASSLTGTYEQYF
d_gene: TRBD1; j_gene: TRBJ2-2; abundance: NA; v_gene: TRBV27; CDR3nt: TGTGCCAGCAGTTTGTGGGACAGGGGGCATGGGGAGCTGTTTTTT; CDR3aa: CASSLWDRGHGELFF
d_gene: NA; j_gene: TRBJ2-1; abundance: NA; v_gene: TRBV10-2; CDR3nt: TGCGCCAGCAGTGAGGCGGGGAATGAGCAGTTCTTC; CDR3aa: CASSEAGNEQFF